A single sample gave rise to the 13 T cell receptor beta chains below, sequenced in a study of T cells after yellow fever vaccination. TCRdb analysed the 5' RACE reads with MiXCR anew, one entry per CDR3 protein. There are about 350,000 distinct CDR3 sequences in the sample; roughly 11% occur only once, and roughly a sixth lies in the top ten. The source was PBMCs, collected on the day of the first yellow fever vaccination. These receptors originate from a man aged 18 to 29 who received the YFV17D yellow fever vaccine.

This clonotype has more than one count but fewer than ten. This chain links TRBV7-2 with TRBJ1-1; possible D gene TRBD1, 5 bases. The length of the CDR3 is 16 residues. Trimming left V 6 bases short and J 1 base short, with 18 bases between. CDR1 SGHTA and CDR2 FQGNSA come from the germline V gene. In DNA form, the CDR3 reads TGTGCCAGCAGTCCCTCATCAGGGAGTGGGAACACTGAAGCTTTCTTT. Translating it yields CASSPSSGSGNTEAFF. The variable domain in full, with the rest retrieved from reference TRBV7-2 and TRBJ1-1, is GAGVSQSPSNKVTEKGKDVELRCDPISGHTALYWYRQSLGQGLEFLIYFQGNSAPDKSGLPSDRFSAERTGGSVSTLTIQRTQQEDSAVYLCASSPSSGSGNTEAFFGQGTRLTVV.

The chain couples TRBV6-1 to TRBJ2-7; D not resolved. V gave up 2 bases and J gave up 4 bases, with 12 bases separating them. Germline V gene lookup returns CDR1 MNHNS and CDR2 SASEGT. There are 14 residues in the CDR3. The CDR3 loop reads CASSERDGEYEQYF. CDR3 DNA: TGTGCCAGCAGTGAACGAGACGGAGAATACGAGCAGTACTTC.

V is TRBV2 and J is TRBJ1-2; D gene ambiguous. This CDR3 contains 12 residues. V gave up 2 bases and J gave up 4 bases, with 5 bases separating them. Germline lookup yields CDR1 SNHLY and CDR2 FYNNEI. This CDR3 reads CASSENPYGYTF. The CDR3 DNA reads TGTGCCAGCAGTGAAAACCCCTATGGCTACACCTTC. The whole variable domain, remainder taken from reference TRBV2 and TRBJ1-2, is EPEVTQTPSHQVTQMGQEVILRCVPISNHLYFYWYRQILGQKVEFLVSFYNNEISEKSEIFDDQFSVERPDGSNFTLKIRSTKLEDSAMYFCASSENPYGYTFGSGTRLTVV.

This clonotype was recorded many times. The rearrangement joins TRBV5-6 to TRBJ2-7, with D perhaps TRBD2 (6 bases). Germline V CDR1 and CDR2: SGHDT, YYEEEE. V was shortened by 2 bases and J by 4 bases, with 10 bases between the two germline ends. The CDR3 spans 13 residues. The CDR3 loop reads CASSFSEGYEQYF. DNA of the CDR3: TGTGCCAGCAGCTTTTCGGAGGGATACGAGCAGTACTTC. Supplemented by reference TRBV5-6 and TRBJ2-7, the full variable domain reads DAGVTQSPTHLIKTRGQQVTLRCSPKSGHDTVSWYQQALGQGPQFIFQYYEEEERQRGNFPDRFSGHQFPNYSSELNVNALLLGDSALYLCASSFSEGYEQYFGPGTRLTVT.

The chain combines TRBV6-4 with TRBJ1-5; D is uncertain. The CDR3 has 13 amino acids. V shed 6 bases and J shed 6 bases, with 12 bases lying between them. Germline V gives CDR1 MRHNA, CDR2 SNTAGT. The CDR3 here is CASSPDVGQPQHF. The CDR3 nucleotides are TGTGCCAGCAGCCCAGATGTAGGTCAGCCCCAGCATTTT.

The rearrangement links TRBV14 to TRBJ2-7; no definite D call. CDR1 SGHDN and CDR2 FVKESK come from the germline V gene. Deletions cut 3 bases from V and 4 bases from J, with 7 bases between. This CDR3 has 12 amino acids. This chain's CDR3 is CASSQADYEQYF. As DNA, the CDR3 is TGTGCCAGCAGCCAGGCCGATTACGAGCAGTACTTC.

The chain carries TRBV6-2 or TRBV6-3 and TRBJ2-2; the match to TRBD2 covers 8 bases. The CDR3 extends over 14 amino acids. The V segment lost 6 bases and the J segment 3 bases; nucleotides outside the gene matches: 3. Looked up from germline, CDR1 is MNHEY and CDR2 is SVGEGT. The CDR3 spells CASRPGGYTGELFF. The CDR3 coding sequence is TGTGCCAGCAGGCCGGGGGGGTACACCGGGGAGCTGTTTTTT.

This clonotype was seen only a few times. The J gene is TRBJ2-7, the V gene TRBV12-3 or TRBV12-4; TRBD1 agrees at 7 bases. With V trimmed by 6 bases and J by 1 base, 3 bases remained unmatched. The CDR3 is 13 residues long. Here the CDR3 DNA reads TGTGCCAGCAGGAAACAGGGGTCCTACGAGCAGTACTTC. This encodes CASRKQGSYEQYF.

The V and J genes are TRBV7-6 and TRBJ2-1; TRBD2 agrees at 7 bases. Unmatched junction bases numbered 9, after V lost 5 bases and J lost 5 bases. CDR3 length: 15 amino acids. The germline CDR1 and CDR2 sequences are SGHVS and FNYEAQ. The CDR3 DNA reads as TGTGCCAGCAGCCCAGTGGCTGGGGGGGACAATGAGCAGTTCTTC. Amino acids: CASSPVAGGDNEQFF.

The chain links TRBV25-1 to TRBJ2-3, with unresolved D. CDR3 size: 12 residues. V gave up 7 bases and J gave up 6 bases, with 11 bases separating them. The germline CDR1 and CDR2 sequences are MGHDK and SYGVNS. The CDR3 reads CASIEGLDTQYF. CDR3 nucleotide sequence: TGTGCCAGCATAGAAGGGCTGGATACGCAGTATTTT.

This clonotype was observed a handful of times. The CDR3 loop reads CASSLGGYIGAETQYF. The CDR3 DNA reads TGTGCCAGCAGTTTAGGGGGGTACATCGGCGCCGAGACCCAGTACTTC. The chain combines TRBV12-3 or TRBV12-4 with TRBJ2-5; D tentatively fits TRBD1 or TRBD2 (5 bases each). V was pared by 1 base and J by 5 bases, with 17 bases between. The CDR3 consists of 16 residues.

The rearrangement joins TRBV7-2 to TRBJ2-3, with D perhaps TRBD1 (8 bases). Trimming removed 5 bases from V and 15 bases from J, with 21 bases in between. The CDR3 runs 13 residues. Germline lookup yields CDR1 SGHTA and CDR2 FQGNSA. This CDR3 reads CASSLYGQGGGYF. For the CDR3, the DNA is TGTGCCAGCAGCCTATACGGACAGGGAGGGGGATATTTT.

This clonotype was seen a handful of times. CDR3 coding DNA: TGTGCCAGCAGCCATTCCCCTAGCGGGGTCCACAATGAGCAGTTCTTC. Translating gives CASSHSPSGVHNEQFF. The rearrangement joins TRBV7-8 to TRBJ2-1; 9 bases are shared with TRBD2. V trimming: 5 bases; J trimming: 5 bases; junction bases outside the gene matches: 10. Germline CDR1 and CDR2: SGHVS and FQNEAQ. This CDR3 has 16 residues.